Each of the 28 T cell receptor beta chains below was sequenced from the same sample in a study of T cell responses to AZD1222 COVID-19 vaccine. Only in-frame clones appear in the TCRdb table, and some are missing; sequencing was by immunoSEQ multiplex PCR. The data contain 75,000 to 100,000 clones, approximately 92% of them singletons. This material consisted of peripheral blood, taken on day 0 of AZD1222 vaccination. The receptors were sampled from an adult in good health.

The chain carries TRBV7-9 and TRBJ1-2; D is unresolved. The V and J ends lost 8 bases and 0 bases respectively, with 13 bases between them. The CDR3 length is 14 residues. Germline CDR1 SEHNR, CDR2 FQNEAQ (reference sequence). CDR3: CASATRGSNYGYTF. The CDR3 DNA sequence: TGTGCCAGCGCTACCCGGGGATCTAACTATGGCTACACCTTC.

V usage is TRBV18 and J usage is TRBJ1-5; no firm D call. The V gene lost 1 base and the J gene lost 5 bases, with 6 bases spanning the gap. CDR1 and CDR2 (germline): KGHSH, LQKENI. This CDR3 has 13 amino acids. The CDR3 sequence: CASSPHRDQPQHF. For the CDR3, the DNA is TGTGCCAGCTCACCACACCGTGATCAGCCCCAGCATTTT.

The chain recombines TRBV5-6 with TRBJ2-5, with 7 bases matching TRBD2. CDR1 and CDR2 (germline): SGHDT, YYEEEE. This CDR3 is built from 15 residues. J lost 0 bases, V lost 4 bases, and 6 bases had no gene match. CDR3 in DNA: TGTGCCAGCAGCCCGGGGGGACCGAACCAAGAGACCCAGTACTTC. Protein product: CASSPGGPNQETQYF. The full variable domain, in which reference TRBV5-6 and TRBJ2-5 provide the parts outside the CDR3, is DAGVTQSPTHLIKTRGQQVTLRCSPKSGHDTVSWYQQALGQGPQFIFQYYEEEERQRGNFPDRFSGHQFPNYSSELNVNALLLGDSALYLCASSPGGPNQETQYFGPGTRLLVL.

V gene TRBV19 combines with J gene TRBJ1-6; TRBD1 aligns across 8 bases. The germline V gene has CDR1 LNHDA and CDR2 SQIVND (reference sequence). The CDR3 totals 14 residues. The J segment lost 5 bases and the V segment lost 8 bases, leaving 5 bases of the junction unmatched. CDR3 loop: CASAKGQDNSPLHF. CDR3 bases: TGTGCCAGTGCGAAGGGACAGGATAATTCACCCCTCCACTTT.

The chain is built from TRBV4-2 and TRBJ2-5, with D maybe TRBD1 (5 bases). V lost 5 bases, J lost 4 bases, and 23 bases lay in between. The CDR3 totals 17 residues. CDR1 is LGHNA and CDR2 is YNFKEQ in the germline V gene. CDR3 nucleotides: TGTGCCAGCAGCTTAAGCCAAGGGCAGGGCGCACCAGAGACCCAGTACTTC. Amino acids: CASSLSQGQGAPETQYF.

The J gene is TRBJ1-5, the V gene TRBV19, with D perhaps TRBD1 (5 bases). V dropped 1 base and J dropped 11 bases, with 18 bases sitting between them. The germline V gene has CDR1 LNHDA and CDR2 SQIVND (reference sequence). The CDR3 runs 15 residues. Here the CDR3 DNA reads TGTGCCAGTAGTATAGTGCTCCAGGGAATCATGACCCAGCATTTT. Protein sequence: CASSIVLQGIMTQHF. Full variable domain (remainder filled in from reference TRBV19 and TRBJ1-5): DGGITQSPKYLFRKEGQNVTLSCEQNLNHDAMYWYRQDPGQGLRLIYYSQIVNDFQKGDIAEGYSVSREKKESFPLTVTSAQKNPTAFYLCASSIVLQGIMTQHFGDGTRLSIL.

The rearrangement uses TRBV7-9 and TRBJ2-5; 9 nucleotides line up with TRBD2. This CDR3 contains 15 residues. Trimming at V came to 6 bases and at J to 1 base, leaving 6 bases not matched to a gene. CDR1 and CDR2 from the germline V gene are SEHNR and FQNEAQ (reference sequence). CDR3 protein: CASRRASGTQETQYF. The DNA for the CDR3 is TGTGCCAGCAGAAGGGCTAGCGGGACCCAAGAGACCCAGTACTTC.

The chain combines TRBV28 with TRBJ2-7; D not certain. Germline loops: CDR1 MDHEN, CDR2 SYDVKM. There are 11 residues in the CDR3. V was trimmed by 7 bases and J by 3 bases, leaving 7 bases between them. DNA of the CDR3: TGTGCCAGCACATTTCTCTACGAGCAGTACTTC. It yields the protein CASTFLYEQYF.

This sequence joins TRBV25-1 and TRBJ1-2; D is unclear. The ends were cut back, 4 bases at V and 4 bases at J, with 10 bases in the middle. The CDR3 extends over 13 amino acids. From germline, CDR1 is MGHDK and CDR2 SYGVNS. The CDR3 DNA is TGTGCCAGCAGTGTCGGAGGGCCCTATGGCTACACCTTC. This encodes CASSVGGPYGYTF.

The chain joins TRBV18 to TRBJ2-2; D uncertain. Germline V gene sequence: CDR1 KGHSH, CDR2 LQKENI. With 2 bases removed from V and 2 bases from J, the gap between germline ends came to 6 bases. CDR3 length equals 14 residues. CDR3 DNA: TGTGCCAGCTCACCAGACCGAAACACCGGGGAGCTGTTTTTT. Translation: CASSPDRNTGELFF.

The V gene is TRBV14, the J gene TRBJ2-1; the match to TRBD2 covers 9 bases. Germline V gene sequence: CDR1 SGHDN, CDR2 FVKESK. Unmatched junction bases numbered 7, after V lost 2 bases and J lost 5 bases. The CDR3 consists of 16 residues. The CDR3 sequence is CASSQLAGAGNNEQFF. In DNA, the CDR3 is TGTGCCAGCAGCCAATTAGCGGGGGCCGGAAACAATGAGCAGTTCTTC.

The chain links TRBV10-3 to TRBJ2-2; no firm D call. Trimming stripped 4 bases from V and 0 bases from J, with 6 bases between. Germline CDR1 reads ENHRY; CDR2 reads SYGVKD. The CDR3 extends over 14 amino acids. The CDR3 spells CAISANSNTGELFF. The CDR3 DNA reads as TGTGCCATCAGTGCCAACTCGAACACCGGGGAGCTGTTTTTT.

As regards this clone: Other DNA sequences of this sample code for an identical CDR3. V gene TRBV30 combines with J gene TRBJ1-3; D gene ambiguous. This CDR3 has 14 residues. The germline V and J ends were trimmed by 3 bases and 1 base, with 10 bases remaining between them. Per the germline V gene, CDR1 is GTSNPN and CDR2 is SVGIG (reference sequence). The CDR3 DNA reads as TGTGCCTGGAGCCTTGGGGTATCTGGAAACACCATATATTTT. This translates into CAWSLGVSGNTIYF.

The V call is TRBV7-9, the J call TRBJ2-5; 9 bases line up with TRBD2. The trim removed 2 bases at V and 8 bases at J, leaving 3 bases unmatched. The V gene's germline CDR1 is SEHNR and CDR2 FQNEAQ (reference sequence). This CDR3 region has 13 residues. CDR3 region: CASSLPSGVTQYF. The CDR3 nucleotides are TGTGCCAGCAGCTTACCTAGCGGGGTAACCCAGTACTTC.

The chain has TRBV24-1 and TRBJ1-5; 7 bases map to TRBD1. Germline lookup yields CDR1 KGHDR and CDR2 SFDVKD. The trim removed 3 bases at V and 4 bases at J, leaving 5 bases unmatched. CDR3 length: 15 amino acids. CDR3 sequence: CATSDITGENQPQHF. CDR3 bases: TGTGCCACCAGTGATATAACAGGGGAAAATCAGCCCCAGCATTTT.

The V gene is TRBV18, the J gene TRBJ1-5; no firm D call. In germline, CDR1 is KGHSH, CDR2 LQKENI. CDR3 length: 12 amino acids. Trimming took 3 bases from V and 9 from J, leaving 9 bases between them. CDR3 in amino acids: CASSPGEGPQHF. Here the CDR3 DNA reads TGTGCCAGCTCACCGGGAGAGGGGCCCCAGCATTTT. The whole variable domain, remainder taken from reference TRBV18 and TRBJ1-5, is NAGVMQNPRHLVRRRGQEARLRCSPMKGHSHVYWYRQLPEEGLKFMVYLQKENIIDESGMPKERFSAEFPKEGPSILRIQQVVRGDSAAYFCASSPGEGPQHFGDGTRLSIL.

The chain links TRBV7-2 to TRBJ2-5; the match to TRBD1 covers 9 bases. Looked up from germline, CDR1 is SGHTA and CDR2 is FQGNSA. V trimming: 5 bases; J trimming: 5 bases; junction bases outside the gene matches: 9. The CDR3 is 15 residues long. The CDR3 loop is CASSPQGATGETQYF. The CDR3 DNA reads TGTGCCAGCAGCCCACAGGGGGCCACGGGGGAGACCCAGTACTTC.

This chain joins TRBV5-6 and TRBJ1-1; 10 bases fit TRBD1. CDR3 length equals 13 residues. Germline CDR1 and CDR2: SGHDT and YYEEEE. Germline trimming cut 8 bases from V and 3 bases from J; bases unmatched to any gene: 4. CDR3: CASGDRGYTEAFF. The CDR3 coding sequence is TGTGCCAGTGGGGACAGGGGTTACACTGAAGCTTTCTTT. The whole variable domain, remainder taken from reference TRBV5-6 and TRBJ1-1, is DAGVTQSPTHLIKTRGQQVTLRCSPKSGHDTVSWYQQALGQGPQFIFQYYEEEERQRGNFPDRFSGHQFPNYSSELNVNALLLGDSALYLCASGDRGYTEAFFGQGTRLTVV.

The chain carries TRBV7-3 and TRBJ2-1; D gene uncertain. The CDR3 covers 13 residues. CDR1 SGHTA and CDR2 FQGTGA come from the germline V gene. Trimming pared 2 bases from V and 5 bases from J, leaving 7 bases between. The CDR3 loop reads CASSLRRDNEQFF. The CDR3 DNA is TGTGCCAGCAGCTTACGGCGTGACAATGAGCAGTTCTTC.

CDR3 coding DNA: TGTGCCAGCAGTTACTCGTATCTTCAGCCCCAGCATTTT. Translating it yields CASSYSYLQPQHF. The J gene is TRBJ1-5, the V gene TRBV6-5; the D is unclear. This CDR3 spans 13 amino acids. Trimming shortened V by 0 bases and J by 6 bases, and 6 bases separated the two germline ends. Per germline, CDR1 MNHEY and CDR2 SVGAGI.

This CDR3 reads CAIRSGTENTEAFF. The CDR3 DNA reads TGTGCCATCCGGTCCGGGACAGAAAACACTGAAGCTTTCTTT. The chain combines TRBV10-3 with TRBJ1-1, with 7 nucleotides matching TRBD1. This CDR3 has 14 amino acids. The V segment lost 8 bases and the J segment 2 bases; nucleotides outside the gene matches: 8. Germline assignment: CDR1 ENHRY and CDR2 SYGVKD.

The gene calls are TRBV29-1 and TRBJ1-3; no definite D call. With 6 bases removed from V and 0 bases from J, the gap between germline ends came to 18 bases. Germline-derived CDR1 and CDR2 are SQVTM and ANQGSEA. The CDR3 has 16 residues. CDR3: CSVAPQTESSGNTIYF. In nucleotides, the CDR3 is TGCAGCGTCGCCCCTCAAACCGAGAGCTCTGGAAACACCATATATTTT.

The chain employs TRBV10-3 and TRBJ2-1; 9 positions agree with TRBD2. The CDR3 has 16 amino acids. Trimming took 2 bases from V and 0 from J; bases not matched to a gene: 2. CDR1 is ENHRY, CDR2 SYGVKD, per germline. The CDR3 sequence: CAISEAAGGSYNEQFF. CDR3 in DNA: TGTGCCATCAGTGAGGCAGCGGGGGGCTCCTACAATGAGCAGTTCTTC.

This chain links TRBV27 with TRBJ1-1, with D uncertain. CDR3 length equals 16 residues. The ends were cut back, 2 bases at V and 0 bases at J, with 13 bases in the middle. The germline CDR1 and CDR2 sequences are MNHEY and SMNVEV (reference sequence). The CDR3 loop is CASSLAGGGMNTEAFF. The CDR3 DNA reads as TGTGCCAGCAGTTTAGCCGGCGGCGGCATGAACACTGAAGCTTTCTTT.

The chain employs TRBV7-2 and TRBJ1-5, with D possibly being TRBD1 (5 bases). Germline V lookup: CDR1 SGHTA, CDR2 FQGNSA. With 5 bases removed from V and 2 bases from J, the gap between germline ends came to 16 bases. The CDR3 is 16 amino acids. The CDR3 spells CASSLEGYLGNQPQHF. DNA of the CDR3: TGTGCCAGCAGCCTCGAGGGGTACCTGGGCAATCAGCCCCAGCATTTT.

V gene TRBV5-1 combines with J gene TRBJ1-2; the match to TRBD1 covers 11 bases. The CDR3 contains 15 residues. The germline V gene has CDR1 SGHRS and CDR2 YFSETQ. The V segment lost 4 bases and the J segment 5 bases; nucleotides outside the gene matches: 7. The CDR3 loop reads CASSDGQGAPYGYTF. CDR3 sequence (DNA): TGCGCCAGCAGCGATGGACAGGGGGCACCTTATGGCTACACCTTC.

The chain links TRBV4-2 to TRBJ2-7; 9 nucleotides align to TRBD2. The trim removed 0 bases at V and 4 bases at J, leaving 4 bases unmatched. The germline gives CDR1 LGHNA, CDR2 YNFKEQ. The CDR3 totals 15 residues. The CDR3: CASSQEILAGYEQYF. The CDR3 coding sequence is TGTGCCAGCAGCCAAGAGATCCTAGCGGGATACGAGCAGTACTTC.

V is TRBV1 and J is TRBJ2-6; the table assigns TRBD2, which was not confirmed against the DNA. TRBV1 is reported as a pseudogene. CDR3 length: 17 amino acids. CDR3 region: CTSSQAGTSGRGSVLTF. CDR3 coding DNA: TGCACCAGCAGCCAAGCCGGGACTAGCGGGAGAGGGAGTGTCCTGACTTTC.